This T cell receptor beta chain was found in a study of PD-1 blockade in classical Hodgkin lymphoma. The study's findings and limits: Unlike CD8+ TCR diversity, which did not rise significantly by C4D1, CD4+ TCR diversity did. Baseline diversity in complete responders resembled that of newly diagnosed patients.

Trimming left V 4 bases short and J 6 bases short, with 15 bases between. CDR1 KGHSH and CDR2 LQKENI come from the germline V gene. The CDR3 consists of 14 residues. No patient escaped relapse after autologous stem cell transplantation, and brentuximab vedotin exposure varied. Patients showed best responses of complete response, partial response or progressive disease. Notes on this clone: Its antigen remains unknown.

Method: immunoSEQ multiplex PCR; TCRdb's copy keeps in-frame clones and lacks some. The table includes around 20,000 clones, roughly 73% detected once. The sample was peripheral blood mononuclear cells (PBMCs), taken before the second cycle of nivolumab. The sequence was obtained from a human donor with classical Hodgkin lymphoma. The chain has TRBV18 and TRBJ1-1; the D gene is possibly TRBD1 (6 bases). This chain's CDR3 is CASSRQVQGPEAFF. CDR3 in DNA: TGTGCCAGCTCACGACAGGTCCAAGGGCCTGAAGCTTTCTTT.